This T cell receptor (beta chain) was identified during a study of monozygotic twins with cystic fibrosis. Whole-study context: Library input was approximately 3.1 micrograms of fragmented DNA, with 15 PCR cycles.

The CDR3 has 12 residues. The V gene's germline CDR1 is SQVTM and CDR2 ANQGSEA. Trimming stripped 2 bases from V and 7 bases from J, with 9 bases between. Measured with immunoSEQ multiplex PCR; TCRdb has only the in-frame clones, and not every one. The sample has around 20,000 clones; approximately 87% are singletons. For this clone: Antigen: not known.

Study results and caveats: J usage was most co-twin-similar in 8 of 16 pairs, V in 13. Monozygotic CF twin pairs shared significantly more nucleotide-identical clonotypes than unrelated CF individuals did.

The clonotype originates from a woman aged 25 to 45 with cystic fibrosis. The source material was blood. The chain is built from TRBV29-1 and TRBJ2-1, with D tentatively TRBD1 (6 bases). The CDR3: CSVETTGNEQFF. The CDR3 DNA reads TGCAGCGTTGAAACGACAGGTAATGAGCAGTTCTTC.